This TCR beta chain was observed in a study of radiotherapy plus CTLA-4 blockade in lung cancer. General study points: Blood-borne expansion of tumor-derived TCR clones followed radiotherapy plus ipilimumab.

Clones were sequenced by immunoSEQ multiplex PCR, and TCRdb holds only the in-frame ones, with some missing. The profile shows tens of thousands of clones, 60% to 80% of them singletons. With regard to this clone: Its antigen is as yet unknown.

The CDR3 extends over 13 amino acids. Trimming stripped 2 bases from V and 7 bases from J, with 11 bases between. CDR1 and CDR2 (germline): LNHDA, SQIVND (reference sequence). Sequenced material: peripheral blood, taken from a patient treated with radiotherapy plus ipilimumab. V and J are TRBV19 and TRBJ1-1, with D possibly TRBD1 on 5 matching bases. The clonotype comes from a human donor with non-small cell lung cancer that progressed on radiotherapy plus ipilimumab. The CDR3 region is CASSIMIDSEAFF. The DNA of the CDR3 is TGTGCCAGTAGTATAATGATCGACAGTGAAGCTTTCTTT. The full variable domain, in which reference TRBV19 and TRBJ1-1 provide the parts outside the CDR3, is DGGITQSPKYLFRKEGQNVTLSCEQNLNHDAMYWYRQDPGQGLRLIYYSQIVNDFQKGDIAEGYSVSREKKESFPLTVTSAQKNPTAFYLCASSIMIDSEAFFGQGTRLTVV.